The present entry profiles one TCR beta chain with its context. This entry is derived from a study of blood T cell repertoires in COVID-19. Background on the study: Sample material is recorded as cDNA or gDNA derived from T cells, B-cell-depleted T cells, or PBMCs.

Original processing notes: Reference gene primers were amplified, and this amplification served to estimate nucleated cell counts. The table came from immunoSEQ multiplex PCR; TCRdb's copy has only in-frame clones and leaves some out. From that table come the V and J calls and clone size; the DNA was used to work out D and trimming. The sample contains fewer than 250,000 clones, nearly 85% of which appear only once. Germline lookup yields CDR1 KGHDR and CDR2 SFDVKD. The ends lost 3 bases at V and 6 bases at J; junction bases unmatched: 8. This CDR3 is 18 amino acids long. The V gene is TRBV24-1, the J gene TRBJ2-3; 16 nucleotides line up with TRBD2. The receptor's source is a human donor in a cohort sampled during active COVID-19. Sequencing was performed on peripheral blood. CDR3 nucleotide sequence: TGTGCCACCAGTGATCAGGGACTAGCGGGAGGGACCTTCGATACGCAGTATTTT. This encodes CATSDQGLAGGTFDTQYF.